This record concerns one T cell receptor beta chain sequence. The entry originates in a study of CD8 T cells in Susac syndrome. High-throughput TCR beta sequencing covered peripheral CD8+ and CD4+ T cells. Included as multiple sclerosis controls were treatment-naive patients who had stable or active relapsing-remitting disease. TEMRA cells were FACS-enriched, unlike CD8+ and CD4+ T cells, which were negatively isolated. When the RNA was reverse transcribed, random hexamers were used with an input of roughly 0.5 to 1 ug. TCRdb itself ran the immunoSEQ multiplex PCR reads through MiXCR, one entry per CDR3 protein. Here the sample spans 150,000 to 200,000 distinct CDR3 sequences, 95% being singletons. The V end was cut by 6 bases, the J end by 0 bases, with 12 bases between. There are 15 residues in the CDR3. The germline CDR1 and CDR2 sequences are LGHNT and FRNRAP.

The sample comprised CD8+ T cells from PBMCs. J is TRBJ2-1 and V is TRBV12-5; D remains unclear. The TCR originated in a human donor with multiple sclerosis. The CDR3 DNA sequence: TGTGCTAGTGGCCCCGACGTGAGCTCCTACAATGAGCAGTTCTTC. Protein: CASGPDVSSYNEQFF.